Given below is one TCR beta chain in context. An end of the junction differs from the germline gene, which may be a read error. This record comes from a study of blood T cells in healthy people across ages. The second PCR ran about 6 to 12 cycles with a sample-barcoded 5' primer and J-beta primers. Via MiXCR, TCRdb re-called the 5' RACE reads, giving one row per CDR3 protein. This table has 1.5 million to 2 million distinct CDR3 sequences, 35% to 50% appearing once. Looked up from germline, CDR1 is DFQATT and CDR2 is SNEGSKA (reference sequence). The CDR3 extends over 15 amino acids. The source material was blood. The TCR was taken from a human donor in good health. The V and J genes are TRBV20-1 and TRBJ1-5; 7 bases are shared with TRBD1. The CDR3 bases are TGCAGTGCTCGAGAGCTCGACAGGGGCAATCAGCCCCAGCATTTT. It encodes CSARELDRGNQPQHF.